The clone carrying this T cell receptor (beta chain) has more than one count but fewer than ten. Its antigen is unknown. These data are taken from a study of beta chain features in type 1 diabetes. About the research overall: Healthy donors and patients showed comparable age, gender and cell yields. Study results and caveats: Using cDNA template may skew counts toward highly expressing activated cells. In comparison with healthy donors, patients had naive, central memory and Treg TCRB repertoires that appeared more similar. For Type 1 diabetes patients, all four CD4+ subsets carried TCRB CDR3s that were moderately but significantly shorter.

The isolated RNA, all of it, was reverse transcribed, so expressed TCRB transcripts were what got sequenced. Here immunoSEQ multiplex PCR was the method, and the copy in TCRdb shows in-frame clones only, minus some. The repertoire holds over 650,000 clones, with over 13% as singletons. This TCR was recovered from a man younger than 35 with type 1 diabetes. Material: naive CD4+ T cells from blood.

The CDR3 DNA is TGCGCCAGCAGCTTGGCCACTGAAGCTTTCTTT. It yields the protein CASSLATEAFF. The chain recombines TRBV5-1 with TRBJ1-1; D ambiguous. Per germline, CDR1 SGHRS and CDR2 YFSETQ. The V end lost 0 bases, the J end lost 4 bases, and 1 base lay between the germline ends. This CDR3 is 11 amino acids long.